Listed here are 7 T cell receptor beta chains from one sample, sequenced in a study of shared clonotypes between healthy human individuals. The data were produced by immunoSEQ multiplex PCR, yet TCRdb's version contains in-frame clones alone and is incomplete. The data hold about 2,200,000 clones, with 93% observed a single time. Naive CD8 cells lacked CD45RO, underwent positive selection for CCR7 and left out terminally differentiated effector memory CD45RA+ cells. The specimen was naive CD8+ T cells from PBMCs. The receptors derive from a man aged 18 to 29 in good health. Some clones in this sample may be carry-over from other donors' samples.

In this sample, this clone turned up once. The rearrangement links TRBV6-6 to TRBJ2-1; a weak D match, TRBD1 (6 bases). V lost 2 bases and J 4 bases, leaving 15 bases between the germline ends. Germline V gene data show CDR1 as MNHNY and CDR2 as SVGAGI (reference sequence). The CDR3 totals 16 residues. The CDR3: CASSYLGQQEYNEQFF. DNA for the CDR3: TGTGCCAGCAGTTACCTCGGACAGCAGGAATACAATGAGCAGTTCTTC.

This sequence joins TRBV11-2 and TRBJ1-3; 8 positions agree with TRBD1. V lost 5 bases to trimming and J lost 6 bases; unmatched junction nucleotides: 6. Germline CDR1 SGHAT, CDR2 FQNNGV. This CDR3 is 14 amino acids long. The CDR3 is CASSVGTGLNTIYF. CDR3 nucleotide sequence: TGTGCCAGCAGCGTAGGGACAGGACTAAACACCATATATTTT.

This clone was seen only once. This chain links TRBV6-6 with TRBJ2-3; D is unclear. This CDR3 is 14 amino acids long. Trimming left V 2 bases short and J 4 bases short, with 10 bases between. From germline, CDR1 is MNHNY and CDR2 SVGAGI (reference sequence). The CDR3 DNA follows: TGTGCCAGCAGTTACGTTGGGGATCCAGATACGCAGTATTTT. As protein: CASSYVGDPDTQYF.

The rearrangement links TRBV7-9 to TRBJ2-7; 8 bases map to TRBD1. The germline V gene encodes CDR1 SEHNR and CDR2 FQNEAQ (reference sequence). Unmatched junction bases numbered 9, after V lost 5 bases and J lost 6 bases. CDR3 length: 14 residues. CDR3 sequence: CASSPKDRDIEQYF. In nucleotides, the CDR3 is TGTGCCAGCAGCCCAAAGGACAGGGACATCGAGCAGTACTTC.

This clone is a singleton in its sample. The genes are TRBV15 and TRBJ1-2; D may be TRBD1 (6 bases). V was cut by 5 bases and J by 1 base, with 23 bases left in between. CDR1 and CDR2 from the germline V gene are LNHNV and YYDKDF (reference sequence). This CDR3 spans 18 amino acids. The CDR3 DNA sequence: TGTGCCACCAGCTCATCAACCCTGGGTCAGGGGATTAACTATGGCTACACCTTC. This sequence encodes CATSSSTLGQGINYGYTF.

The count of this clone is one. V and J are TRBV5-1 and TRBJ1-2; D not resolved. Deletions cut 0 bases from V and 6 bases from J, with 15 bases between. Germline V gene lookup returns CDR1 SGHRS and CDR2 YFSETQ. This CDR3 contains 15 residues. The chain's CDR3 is CASSLEPGLSDGYTF. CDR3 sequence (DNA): TGCGCCAGCAGCTTGGAACCCGGATTAAGTGATGGCTACACCTTC. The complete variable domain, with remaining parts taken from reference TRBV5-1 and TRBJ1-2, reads KAGVTQTPRYLIKTRGQQVTLSCSPISGHRSVSWYQQTPGQGLQFLFEYFSETQRNKGNFPGRFSGRQFSNSRSEMNVSTLELGDSALYLCASSLEPGLSDGYTFGSGTRLTVV.

CDR3 nucleotide sequence: TGTGCCAGCAGTTTATGGACAGGGGGCTCTGGGGCCAACGTCCTGACTTTC. Translated, it gives CASSLWTGGSGANVLTF. The chain combines TRBV28 with TRBJ2-6; 9 positions agree with TRBD1. CDR3 length equals 17 residues. Unmatched junction bases numbered 0, after V lost 0 bases and J lost 0 bases. Germline values: CDR1 MDHEN, CDR2 SYDVKM.